The 14 T cell receptor beta chains given below trace back to one sample, sequenced in a study of cytomegalovirus exposure and HLA in healthy donors. PCR amplification relied on 60 Vbeta primers (plus 13 Jbeta primers). Produced via immunoSEQ multiplex PCR; TCRdb's table is partial and in-frame only. The ten most abundant clones cover approximately 6.4% of a sample with about 190,000 clones. Sequenced sample: PBMCs. The receptors originated from a man aged 30-40 years in good health and CMV-seronegative.

The chain has TRBV2 and TRBJ2-3; the match to TRBD2 covers 7 bases. Per the germline V gene, CDR1 is SNHLY and CDR2 is FYNNEI. This CDR3 has 15 amino acids. The junction had 7 bases not matched to a gene; V was cut back by 3 bases and J by 4 bases. The DNA for the CDR3 is TGTGCCAGCAGTGAGCGCGGGACTACCGCAGATACGCAGTATTTT. It translates to CASSERGTTADTQYF.

J is TRBJ1-6 and V is TRBV27; D not certain. V was shortened by 1 base and J by 9 bases, with 4 bases between the two germline ends. The CDR3 is made up of 12 amino acids. Germline V CDR1 and CDR2: MNHEY, SMNVEV (reference sequence). The CDR3 sequence: CASSLWASPLHF. For the CDR3, the DNA is TGTGCCAGCAGTTTATGGGCTTCACCCCTCCACTTT.

CDR3 coding DNA: TGTGCCAGCAGCTTGACCAGGGGATCGACTGAAGCTTTCTTT. Translating gives CASSLTRGSTEAFF. This chain joins TRBV11-2 and TRBJ1-1; D possibly corresponds to TRBD1 (6 bases). CDR1 is SGHAT and CDR2 is FQNNGV in the germline V gene. Trimming took off 3 bases at V and 5 bases at J, with 13 bases between the two ends. The CDR3 runs to 14 residues.

V and J are TRBV25-1 and TRBJ2-5, with D unresolved. V dropped 1 base and J dropped 3 bases, with 9 bases sitting between them. There are 14 residues in the CDR3. Germline CDR1 is MGHDK and CDR2 is SYGVNS. The CDR3 coding sequence is TGTGCCAGCAGTGAATGGAGAGAAGAAGAGACCCAGTACTTC. Protein product: CASSEWREEETQYF.

The V call is TRBV6-5, the J call TRBJ2-5; possible D gene TRBD1, 6 bases. Germline lookup yields CDR1 MNHEY and CDR2 SVGAGI. This CDR3 has 16 amino acids. V was pared by 0 bases and J by 4 bases, with 15 bases between. The CDR3 is CASSYSKQGLAETQYF. CDR3 bases: TGTGCCAGCAGTTACTCTAAACAGGGTCTGGCAGAGACCCAGTACTTC.

In nucleotides, the CDR3 is TGCGCCAGCAGCCAAGTCCGGACAGATACGCAGTATTTT. Encoded protein: CASSQVRTDTQYF. The V and J genes are TRBV4-3 and TRBJ2-3, with D uncertain. V dropped 1 base and J dropped 3 bases, with 5 bases sitting between them. The CDR3 sequence is 13 residues long. From germline, CDR1 is LGHNA and CDR2 YSLEER.

V usage is TRBV18 and J usage is TRBJ2-3; possibly TRBD2 for D (6 bases). V dropped 0 bases and J dropped 4 bases, with 14 bases sitting between them. CDR3 size: 16 residues. Per the germline V gene, CDR1 is KGHSH and CDR2 is LQKENI. This CDR3 reads CASSPPEEGRADTQYF. CDR3 DNA sequence: TGTGCCAGCTCACCACCGGAGGAGGGAAGGGCAGATACGCAGTATTTT.

V gene TRBV7-9 combines with J gene TRBJ1-1, with 9 positions matching TRBD1. Germline trimming cut 4 bases from V and 3 bases from J; bases unmatched to any gene: 9. The CDR3 length is 16 residues. Germline lookup yields CDR1 SEHNR and CDR2 FQNEAQ (reference sequence). CDR3 in DNA: TGTGCCAGCAGCTCGAGCAACAGGGGGCGAGACACTGAAGCTTTCTTT. Amino acids: CASSSSNRGRDTEAFF.

V usage is TRBV28 and J usage is TRBJ2-4; D possibly corresponds to TRBD1 (6 bases). CDR3 length: 15 residues. Per the germline V gene, CDR1 is MDHEN and CDR2 is SYDVKM. V was clipped by 5 bases and J by 7 bases, with 18 bases between them. As DNA, the CDR3 is TGTGCCAGCAGTCCTTCAGACAGGAGCCATAACATTCAGTACTTC. Amino acid sequence: CASSPSDRSHNIQYF.

This sequence joins TRBV9 and TRBJ1-3; D gene uncertain. Trimming took off 7 bases at V and 0 bases at J, with 8 bases between the two ends. Germline CDR1 is SGDLS and CDR2 is YYNGEE. The CDR3 length is 13 residues. In nucleotides, the CDR3 is TGTGCCAGCGCAGAAAACTCTGGAAACACCATATATTTT. The encoded protein is CASAENSGNTIYF.

This chain links TRBV30 with TRBJ2-6, with TRBD2 matching over 9 bases. The CDR3 contains 16 residues. The ends lost 0 bases at V and 5 bases at J; junction bases unmatched: 5. CDR1 and CDR2 from the germline V gene are GTSNPN and SVGIG (reference sequence). The CDR3: CAWSVWREGWANVLTF. The CDR3 nucleotides read TGTGCCTGGAGTGTATGGCGGGAGGGGTGGGCCAACGTCCTGACTTTC.

V is TRBV6-6 and J is TRBJ2-7; TRBD2 matches at 11 bases. V shed 6 bases, J shed 0 bases, and the junction held 4 bases outside the gene matches. Germline V lookup: CDR1 MNHNY, CDR2 SVGAGI (reference sequence). The CDR3 is 15 residues long. The CDR3 region is CASRPGTSGSYEQYF. CDR3 nucleotides: TGTGCCAGCAGACCCGGGACTAGCGGCTCCTACGAGCAGTACTTC.

The chain joins TRBV6-1 to TRBJ2-7; a weak D match, TRBD2 (5 bases). The germline gives CDR1 MNHNS, CDR2 SASEGT. Trimming removed 1 base from V and 12 bases from J, with 13 bases in between. This CDR3 is built from 12 residues. The CDR3 bases are TGTGCCAGCAGTGAAGTGAGGGCGAGGCCGTACTTC. Its translation: CASSEVRARPYF.

This sequence joins TRBV2 and TRBJ1-1; the D gene is possibly TRBD1 (6 bases). Trimming took off 1 base at V and 6 bases at J, with 15 bases between the two ends. CDR1 and CDR2 (germline): SNHLY, FYNNEI. The CDR3 is 15 amino acids. The CDR3 here is CASSEGVKAGAEAFF. CDR3 coding DNA: TGTGCCAGCAGTGAAGGAGTTAAGGCAGGGGCTGAAGCTTTCTTT.